These 8 T cell receptor beta chains came from one sample sequenced in a study of blood T cell repertoires in COVID-19. The method was immunoSEQ multiplex PCR; TCRdb's version includes in-frame clones alone and lacks a portion of them. The data hold about 220,000 clones, with approximately 82% observed a single time. The sequenced material came from peripheral blood. These receptor sequences come from a woman older than 75 with acute or convalescent COVID-19.

This chain uses TRBV6-5 with TRBJ1-5, with TRBD1 as a possible D gene (6 bases). Trimming took 6 bases from V and 1 from J, leaving 13 bases between them. The CDR3 totals 15 residues. CDR1 MNHEY and CDR2 SVGAGI come from the germline V gene. The CDR3 spells CASSWTGGSNQPQHF. DNA for the CDR3: TGTGCCAGCAGCTGGACGGGGGGCAGCAATCAGCCCCAGCATTTT.

The rearrangement links TRBV12-3 or TRBV12-4 to TRBJ1-1; a weak D match, TRBD1 (5 bases). The CDR3 contains 13 residues. V lost 3 bases and J 3 bases, leaving 8 bases between the germline ends. The CDR3 DNA is TGTGCCAGCAGTTTGGGAGGGGACACTGAAGCTTTCTTT. Protein sequence: CASSLGGDTEAFF.

This chain joins TRBV6-5 and TRBJ2-3; D not resolved. Per germline, CDR1 MNHEY and CDR2 SVGAGI. This CDR3 region has 13 residues. Trimming removed 7 bases from V and 7 bases from J, with 15 bases in between. DNA for the CDR3: TGTGCCAGCACCCGAGGTAGAGGCCATACGCAGTATTTT. Protein sequence: CASTRGRGHTQYF.

The chain links TRBV24-1 to TRBJ1-5; TRBD1 matches 9 bases. This CDR3 comprises 13 residues. Germline-derived CDR1 and CDR2 are KGHDR and SFDVKD. With 10 bases clipped from V and 6 bases from J, the junction kept 6 bases outside the gene matches. This CDR3 is CATSSTGGQPQHF. The DNA for the CDR3 is TGTGCCACGTCCTCGACAGGGGGTCAGCCCCAGCATTTT.

The CDR3 spells CAIGSQGLITEAFF. The DNA for the CDR3 is TGTGCCATCGGGTCGCAGGGGTTGATCACTGAAGCTTTCTTT. J is TRBJ1-1 and V is TRBV10-3; a possible D gene is TRBD1 (6 bases). Germline CDR1 ENHRY, CDR2 SYGVKD. The CDR3 covers 14 residues. V lost 8 bases to trimming and J lost 4 bases, with 17 bases between them.

This chain uses TRBV5-1 with TRBJ1-3, with D uncertain. Trimming stripped 0 bases from V and 4 bases from J, with 11 bases between. The CDR3 extends over 15 amino acids. The germline CDR1 and CDR2 sequences are SGHRS and YFSETQ. CDR3 sequence reads: CASSLGSYTGNTIYF. CDR3 nucleotide sequence: TGCGCCAGCAGCTTGGGCTCCTATACGGGAAACACCATATATTTT.

The J gene is TRBJ1-4, the V gene TRBV28; tentatively, D is TRBD1 (6 bases). V was clipped by 6 bases and J by 3 bases, with 8 bases between them. Germline CDR1 reads MDHEN; CDR2 reads SYDVKM. The CDR3 contains 13 residues. CDR3 coding DNA: TGTGCCAGCAGGGACAGCGCTAATGAAAAACTGTTTTTT. Translating gives CASRDSANEKLFF.

This clone was seen a few times. The chain is built from TRBV12-3 or TRBV12-4 and TRBJ1-6; perhaps TRBD1 as D (6 bases). The CDR3 spans 12 residues. The V end was cut by 7 bases, the J end by 8 bases, with 9 bases between. The CDR3 DNA sequence: TGTGCCAGCACCCAGGGGTATTCACCCCTCCACTTT. Translation: CASTQGYSPLHF.